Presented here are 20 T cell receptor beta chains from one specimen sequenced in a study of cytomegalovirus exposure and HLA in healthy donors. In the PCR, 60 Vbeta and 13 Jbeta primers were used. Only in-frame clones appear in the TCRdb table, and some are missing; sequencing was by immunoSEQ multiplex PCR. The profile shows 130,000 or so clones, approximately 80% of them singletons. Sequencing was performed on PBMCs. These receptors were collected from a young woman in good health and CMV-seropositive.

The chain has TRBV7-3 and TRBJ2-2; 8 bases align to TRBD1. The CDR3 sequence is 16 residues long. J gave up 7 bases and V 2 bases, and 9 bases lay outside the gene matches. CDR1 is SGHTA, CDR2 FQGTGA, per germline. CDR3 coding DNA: TGTGCCAGCAGCTTACGCCAGGGGGCTACCGGCGGGGAGCTGTTTTTT. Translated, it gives CASSLRQGATGGELFF.

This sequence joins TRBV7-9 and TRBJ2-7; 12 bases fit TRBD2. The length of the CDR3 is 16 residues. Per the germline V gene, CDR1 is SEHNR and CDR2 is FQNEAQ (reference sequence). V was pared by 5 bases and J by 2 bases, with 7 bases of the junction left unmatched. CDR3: CASSGWTSGKTYEQYF. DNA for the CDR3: TGTGCCAGCAGCGGGTGGACTAGCGGGAAAACCTACGAGCAGTACTTC.

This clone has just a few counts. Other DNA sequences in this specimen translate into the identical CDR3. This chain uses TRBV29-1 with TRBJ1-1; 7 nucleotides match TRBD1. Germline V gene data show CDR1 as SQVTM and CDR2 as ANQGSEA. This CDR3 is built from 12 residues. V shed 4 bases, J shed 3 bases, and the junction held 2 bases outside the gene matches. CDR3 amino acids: CSVGDSDTEAFF. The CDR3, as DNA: TGCAGCGTTGGGGACAGCGACACTGAAGCTTTCTTT.

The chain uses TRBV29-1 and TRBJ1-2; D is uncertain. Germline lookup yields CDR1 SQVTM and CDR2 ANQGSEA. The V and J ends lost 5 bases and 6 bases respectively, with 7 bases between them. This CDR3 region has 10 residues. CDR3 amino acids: CSVFSNGYTF. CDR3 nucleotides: TGCAGCGTTTTTAGCAATGGCTACACCTTC.

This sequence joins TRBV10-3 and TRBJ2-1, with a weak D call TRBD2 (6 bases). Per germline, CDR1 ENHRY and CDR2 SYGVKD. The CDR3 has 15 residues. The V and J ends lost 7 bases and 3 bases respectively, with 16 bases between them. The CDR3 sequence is CAINRSPGVYNEQFF. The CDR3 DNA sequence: TGTGCCATCAATAGGTCCCCGGGGGTCTACAATGAGCAGTTCTTC.

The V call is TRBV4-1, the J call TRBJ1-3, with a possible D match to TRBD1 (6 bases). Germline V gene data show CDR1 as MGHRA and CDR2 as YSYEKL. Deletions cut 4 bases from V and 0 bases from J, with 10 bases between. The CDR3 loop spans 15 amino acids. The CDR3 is CASSLDSFSGNTIYF. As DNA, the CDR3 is TGCGCCAGCAGCCTGGACAGCTTCTCTGGAAACACCATATATTTT.

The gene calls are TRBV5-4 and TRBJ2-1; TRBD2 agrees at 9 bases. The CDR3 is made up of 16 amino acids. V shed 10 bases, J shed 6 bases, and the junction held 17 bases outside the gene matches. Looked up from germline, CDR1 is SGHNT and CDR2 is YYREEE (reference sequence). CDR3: CAPREGVAGASNEQFF. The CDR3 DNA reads TGTGCCCCCCGAGAGGGGGTAGCGGGGGCTAGCAATGAGCAGTTCTTC.

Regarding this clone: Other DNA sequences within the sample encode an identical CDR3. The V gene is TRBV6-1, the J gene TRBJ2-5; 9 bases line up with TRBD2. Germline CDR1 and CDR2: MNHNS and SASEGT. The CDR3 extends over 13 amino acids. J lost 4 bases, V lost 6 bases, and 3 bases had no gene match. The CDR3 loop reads CASSGLARETQYF. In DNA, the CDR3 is TGTGCCAGCAGCGGACTAGCGAGAGAGACCCAGTACTTC.

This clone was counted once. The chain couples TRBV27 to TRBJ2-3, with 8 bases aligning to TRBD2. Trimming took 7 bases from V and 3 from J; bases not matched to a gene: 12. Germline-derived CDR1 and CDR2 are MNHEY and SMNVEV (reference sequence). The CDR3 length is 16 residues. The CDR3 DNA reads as TGTGCCAGCACCTCCGCCGGGGGGGCGTGGACAGATACGCAGTATTTT. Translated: CASTSAGGAWTDTQYF.

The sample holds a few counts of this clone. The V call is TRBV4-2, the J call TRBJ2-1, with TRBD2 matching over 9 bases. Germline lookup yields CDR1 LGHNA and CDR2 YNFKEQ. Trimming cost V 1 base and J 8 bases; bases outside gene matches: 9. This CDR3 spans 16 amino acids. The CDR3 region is CASSQVGLAGRDEQFF. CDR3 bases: TGTGCCAGCAGCCAAGTAGGGCTAGCGGGGAGAGATGAGCAGTTCTTC.

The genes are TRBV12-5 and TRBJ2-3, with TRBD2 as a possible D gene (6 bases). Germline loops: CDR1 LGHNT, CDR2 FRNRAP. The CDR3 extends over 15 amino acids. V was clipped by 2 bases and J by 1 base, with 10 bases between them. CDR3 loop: CASGLRRGGTDTQYF. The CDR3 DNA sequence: TGTGCTAGTGGTTTGCGGAGGGGAGGCACAGATACGCAGTATTTT.

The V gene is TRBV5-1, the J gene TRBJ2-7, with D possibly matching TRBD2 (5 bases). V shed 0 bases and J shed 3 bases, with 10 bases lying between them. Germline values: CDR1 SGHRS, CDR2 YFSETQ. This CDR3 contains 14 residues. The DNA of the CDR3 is TGCGCCAGCAGCTTGGTAGAGGGTTTCTACGAGCAGTACTTC. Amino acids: CASSLVEGFYEQYF.

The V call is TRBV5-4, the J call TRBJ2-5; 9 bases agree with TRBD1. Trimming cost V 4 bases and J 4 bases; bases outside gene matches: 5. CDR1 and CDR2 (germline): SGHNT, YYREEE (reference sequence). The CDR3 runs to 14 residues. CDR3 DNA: TGTGCCAGCAGCCCGGGACAGGGTTCAGAGACCCAGTACTTC. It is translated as CASSPGQGSETQYF.

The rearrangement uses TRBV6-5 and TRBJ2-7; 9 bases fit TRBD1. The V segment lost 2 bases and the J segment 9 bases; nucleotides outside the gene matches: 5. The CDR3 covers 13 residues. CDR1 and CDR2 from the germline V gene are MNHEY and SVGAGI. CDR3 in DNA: TGTGCCAGCAGTTACGGGGGACAGGGAGGGCAGTACTTC. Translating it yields CASSYGGQGGQYF.

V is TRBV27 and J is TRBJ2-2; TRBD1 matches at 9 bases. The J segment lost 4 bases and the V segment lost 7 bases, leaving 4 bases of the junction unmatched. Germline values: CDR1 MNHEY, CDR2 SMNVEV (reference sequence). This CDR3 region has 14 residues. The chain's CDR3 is CASTQGARTGELFF. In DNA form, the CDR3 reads TGTGCCAGCACACAGGGGGCGCGCACCGGGGAGCTGTTTTTT.

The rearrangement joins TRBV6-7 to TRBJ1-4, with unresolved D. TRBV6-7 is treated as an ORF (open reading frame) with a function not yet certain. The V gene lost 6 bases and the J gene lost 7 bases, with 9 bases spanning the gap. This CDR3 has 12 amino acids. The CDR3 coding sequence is TGTGCCAGCAGCCCACATCCTGAAAAACTGTTTTTT. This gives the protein CASSPHPEKLFF.

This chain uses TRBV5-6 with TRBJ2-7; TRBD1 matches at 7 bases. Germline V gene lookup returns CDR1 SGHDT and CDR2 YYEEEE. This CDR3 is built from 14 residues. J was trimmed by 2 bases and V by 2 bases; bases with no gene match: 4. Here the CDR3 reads CASSLEGAAYEQYF. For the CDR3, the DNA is TGTGCCAGCAGCTTAGAGGGGGCGGCCTACGAGCAGTACTTC.

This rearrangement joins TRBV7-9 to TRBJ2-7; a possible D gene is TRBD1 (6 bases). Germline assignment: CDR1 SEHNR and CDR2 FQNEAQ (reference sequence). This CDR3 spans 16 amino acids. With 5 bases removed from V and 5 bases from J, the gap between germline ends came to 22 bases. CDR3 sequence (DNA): TGTGCCAGCAGCCCTCCCTTGGGACAAAACCGGGACGAGCAGTACTTC. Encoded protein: CASSPPLGQNRDEQYF.

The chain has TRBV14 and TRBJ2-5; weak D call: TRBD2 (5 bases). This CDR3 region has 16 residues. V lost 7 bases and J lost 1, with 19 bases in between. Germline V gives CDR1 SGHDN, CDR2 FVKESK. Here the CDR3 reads CASTKLRGTGQETQYF. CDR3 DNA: TGTGCCAGCACCAAGCTACGGGGAACTGGCCAAGAGACCCAGTACTTC.

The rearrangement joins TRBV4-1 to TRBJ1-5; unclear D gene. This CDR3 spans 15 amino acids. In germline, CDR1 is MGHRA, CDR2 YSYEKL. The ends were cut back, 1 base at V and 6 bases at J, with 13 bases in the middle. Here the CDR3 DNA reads TGCGCCAGCAGCCAAGTAGCTATCGGAATTCAGCCCCAGCATTTT. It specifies CASSQVAIGIQPQHF.